The 20 T cell receptor beta chains below come from one sample, sequenced in a study of cytomegalovirus exposure and HLA in healthy donors. PCR amplification relied on 60 Vbeta primers (plus 13 Jbeta primers). Repertoires were generated with immunoSEQ multiplex PCR, while TCRdb's copy carries only in-frame clones and drops some. The sample has some 140,000 clones, about 80% seen once. The sequenced sample consisted of PBMCs. Receptors were obtained from a man aged 40-49 years in good health and CMV-seropositive.

This sequence joins TRBV19 and TRBJ2-3; 11 nucleotides align to TRBD1. CDR1 and CDR2 from the germline V gene are LNHDA and SQIVND (reference sequence). This CDR3 region has 14 residues. The ends lost 7 bases at V and 4 bases at J; junction bases unmatched: 4. The CDR3 loop reads CASTRTGGPDTQYF. As DNA, the CDR3 is TGTGCCAGTACTCGGACAGGGGGCCCAGATACGCAGTATTTT.

The CDR3 DNA is TGTGCCAGCAGCTTAGGGGGGCCCTACGAGCAGTACTTC. The encoded protein is CASSLGGPYEQYF. The chain carries TRBV11-3 and TRBJ2-7, with TRBD1 as a possible D gene (6 bases). Trimming took off 1 base at V and 2 bases at J, with 6 bases between the two ends. In germline, CDR1 is SGHNT, CDR2 YENEEA. The CDR3 consists of 13 residues. The whole variable domain, remainder taken from reference TRBV11-3 and TRBJ2-7, is EAGVVQSPRYKIIEKKQPVAFWCNPISGHNTLYWYLQNLGQGPELLIRYENEEAVDDSQLPKDRFSAERLKGVDSTLKIQPAELGDSAVYLCASSLGGPYEQYFGPGTRLTVT.

This chain uses TRBV9 with TRBJ2-1; D possibly corresponds to TRBD2 (6 bases). The germline CDR1 and CDR2 sequences are SGDLS and YYNGEE. Trimming left V 0 bases short and J 6 bases short, with 10 bases between. CDR3 length equals 14 residues. DNA of the CDR3: TGTGCCAGCAGCGTAGACGGGAGCGCCAATGAGCAGTTCTTC. Its translation: CASSVDGSANEQFF.

With regard to this clone: A junction boundary mismatches the germline segment, possibly from a read error. The genes are TRBV7-9 and TRBJ1-1; D not resolved. Germline CDR1 and CDR2: SEHNR and FQNEAQ (reference sequence). This CDR3 has 12 residues. DNA for the CDR3: TGTTCCAGCAGCCCGACCGGAGTTGAAGCTTTCTTT. Protein product: CSSSPTGVEAFF.

This rearrangement joins TRBV4-1 to TRBJ2-7; tentative D call: TRBD1 (5 bases). V dropped 3 bases and J dropped 0 bases, with 15 bases sitting between them. The CDR3 has 16 amino acids. Germline V gene data show CDR1 as MGHRA and CDR2 as YSYEKL. CDR3 region: CASSQGTGRVSYEQYF. DNA for the CDR3: TGCGCCAGCAGCCAGGGAACAGGACGTGTCTCCTACGAGCAGTACTTC.

This clone was found a few times. Here the CDR3 reads CASSQDPMGAHQPQHF. In DNA, the CDR3 is TGTGCCAGCAGCCAAGACCCAATGGGGGCCCATCAGCCCCAGCATTTT. This sequence joins TRBV4-2 and TRBJ1-5, with D tentatively TRBD1 (6 bases). The CDR3 is 16 amino acids. Per germline, CDR1 LGHNA and CDR2 YNFKEQ. Trimming removed 0 bases from V and 5 bases from J, with 14 bases in between.

The chain recombines TRBV7-2 with TRBJ1-4; D unresolved. Per the germline V gene, CDR1 is SGHTA and CDR2 is FQGNSA. The CDR3 contains 11 residues. V was clipped by 5 bases and J by 4 bases, with 2 bases between them. The CDR3 loop is CASSRNEKLFF. The DNA of the CDR3 is TGTGCCAGCAGCCGTAATGAAAAACTGTTTTTT. The variable domain in full, completed from reference TRBV7-2 and TRBJ1-4, reads GAGVSQSPSNKVTEKGKDVELRCDPISGHTALYWYRQSLGQGLEFLIYFQGNSAPDKSGLPSDRFSAERTGGSVSTLTIQRTQQEDSAVYLCASSRNEKLFFGSGTQLSVL.

The chain carries TRBV6-5 and TRBJ1-2; possible D gene TRBD1, 6 bases. The V end was cut by 6 bases, the J end by 4 bases, with 15 bases between. The CDR3 is 14 amino acids. The germline V gene encodes CDR1 MNHEY and CDR2 SVGAGI. CDR3 residues: CASSRDGGLYGYTF. In nucleotides, the CDR3 is TGTGCCAGCAGCCGTGACGGGGGGCTCTATGGCTACACCTTC.

CDR3 protein: CASSVVGRGNEKLFF. The CDR3 region has the DNA TGTGCCAGCAGTGTCGTAGGGAGGGGGAATGAAAAACTGTTTTTT. V and J are TRBV6-1 and TRBJ1-4; D perhaps matches TRBD1 (6 bases). Trimming left V 4 bases short and J 5 bases short, with 14 bases between. The CDR3 runs 15 residues. CDR1 and CDR2 from the germline V gene are MNHNS and SASEGT.

The chain combines TRBV6-5 with TRBJ2-5, with D tentatively TRBD2 (5 bases). The CDR3 has 14 amino acids. From germline, CDR1 is MNHEY and CDR2 SVGAGI. V lost 8 bases, J lost 3 bases, and 16 bases lay in between. CDR3 sequence reads: CASGKRTPKETQYF. The CDR3 DNA sequence: TGTGCCAGCGGGAAGAGGACTCCAAAAGAGACCCAGTACTTC.

There are a few counts of this clone. The V call is TRBV7-2, the J call TRBJ2-7, with D perhaps matching TRBD1 (5 bases). Trimming removed 5 bases from V and 3 bases from J, with 17 bases in between. The V gene's germline CDR1 is SGHTA and CDR2 FQGNSA. There are 15 residues in the CDR3. Here the CDR3 DNA reads TGTGCCAGCAGCCCCCCAGCGACAGTAGTCTACGAGCAGTACTTC. Translated: CASSPPATVVYEQYF. Full variable domain (missing parts from reference TRBV7-2 and TRBJ2-7): GAGVSQSPSNKVTEKGKDVELRCDPISGHTALYWYRQSLGQGLEFLIYFQGNSAPDKSGLPSDRFSAERTGGSVSTLTIQRTQQEDSAVYLCASSPPATVVYEQYFGPGTRLTVT.

This clone was counted a single time. The V and J genes are TRBV7-9 and TRBJ1-4; TRBD1 matches 8 bases. Germline V gene lookup returns CDR1 SEHNR and CDR2 FQNEAQ (reference sequence). The CDR3 consists of 13 residues. J lost 8 bases, V lost 5 bases, and 4 bases had no gene match. The CDR3 DNA sequence: TGTGCCAGCAGCCGGACAGGGAACGAAAAACTGTTTTTT. Its translation is CASSRTGNEKLFF. Supplemented by reference TRBV7-9 and TRBJ1-4, the full variable domain reads DTGVSQNPRHKITKRGQNVTFRCDPISEHNRLYWYRQTLGQGPEFLTYFQNEAQLEKSRLLSDRFSAERPKGSFSTLEIQRTEQGDSAMYLCASSRTGNEKLFFGSGTQLSVL.

The V and J genes are TRBV7-7 and TRBJ2-5; 12 nucleotides line up with TRBD2. This CDR3 has 15 residues. Germline V gene sequence: CDR1 SSHAT, CDR2 FNYEAQ (reference sequence). The CDR3 protein is CASDPLLAGGEAQYF. Here the CDR3 DNA reads TGTGCTAGCGACCCGCTCCTAGCGGGGGGGGAGGCCCAGTACTTC.

The chain combines TRBV19 with TRBJ1-1; no reliable D call. Trimming removed 5 bases from V and 0 bases from J, with 16 bases in between. The CDR3 is made up of 16 amino acids. Germline values: CDR1 LNHDA, CDR2 SQIVND (reference sequence). CDR3 loop: CASSPRLQTMNTEAFF. CDR3 in DNA: TGTGCCAGTAGTCCGAGGTTACAGACTATGAACACTGAAGCTTTCTTT.

The chain couples TRBV18 to TRBJ2-2; 13 positions match TRBD2. The V gene's germline CDR1 is KGHSH and CDR2 LQKENI. This CDR3 comprises 16 residues. Unmatched junction bases numbered 3, after V lost 2 bases and J lost 6 bases. The CDR3 nucleotides read TGTGCCAGCTCACCAAGGACTAGCGGGAGTTCCGGGGAGCTGTTTTTT. Its translation: CASSPRTSGSSGELFF.

This chain joins TRBV13 and TRBJ2-3; 9 bases align to TRBD2. V shed 4 bases and J 5 bases; nucleotides not matched to a gene: 13. Germline lookup yields CDR1 PRHDT and CDR2 FYEKMQ (reference sequence). The CDR3 covers 17 residues. The CDR3 sequence: CASSSKGGGRAGDTQYF. CDR3 DNA: TGTGCCAGCAGCTCTAAAGGCGGCGGGAGGGCCGGAGATACGCAGTATTTT.

V gene TRBV28 combines with J gene TRBJ1-5; 8 bases are a match to TRBD1. The CDR3 has 14 amino acids. Germline V gene data show CDR1 as MDHEN and CDR2 as SYDVKM. The V and J ends lost 3 bases and 7 bases, in that order; junction bases with no gene match: 5. CDR3 residues: CASSLPAGGQPQHF. In DNA form, the CDR3 reads TGTGCCAGCAGTTTGCCGGCAGGGGGCCAGCCCCAGCATTTT. The full variable domain, its missing parts supplied by reference TRBV28 and TRBJ1-5, is DVKVTQSSRYLVKRTGEKVFLECVQDMDHENMFWYRQDPGLGLRLIYFSYDVKMKEKGDIPEGYSVSREKKERFSLILESASTNQTSMYLCASSLPAGGQPQHFGDGTRLSIL.

The chain couples TRBV19 to TRBJ1-1; no clear D. This CDR3 contains 13 residues. Germline V gives CDR1 LNHDA, CDR2 SQIVND (reference sequence). Trimming took off 2 bases at V and 4 bases at J, with 8 bases between the two ends. The CDR3 is CASSIRGVTEAFF. CDR3 nucleotide sequence: TGTGCCAGTAGTATAAGAGGAGTCACTGAAGCTTTCTTT.

The chain links TRBV19 to TRBJ2-1, with D tentatively TRBD2 (5 bases). The V end was cut by 4 bases, the J end by 7 bases, with 20 bases between. The CDR3 runs to 16 residues. CDR1 and CDR2 (germline): LNHDA, SQIVND (reference sequence). The DNA for the CDR3 is TGTGCCAGTAGTACCCCGGGAAACACCGTGGAGAATGAGCAGTTCTTC. This gives the protein CASSTPGNTVENEQFF.

The genes are TRBV5-1 and TRBJ2-5; 9 bases are a match to TRBD2. With V trimmed by 0 bases and J by 5 bases, 14 bases remained unmatched. There are 18 residues in the CDR3. Germline V CDR1 and CDR2: SGHRS, YFSETQ. The CDR3 spells CASSLGLRSGSGGETQYF. The CDR3 DNA reads TGCGCCAGCAGCTTGGGTCTTCGGAGCGGGAGCGGGGGGGAGACCCAGTACTTC.